A single sample gave rise to the 18 T cell receptor beta chains below, sequenced in a study of control samples from healthy donors and cancer patients. The protocol was immunoSEQ multiplex PCR, while the TCRdb copy is restricted to in-frame clones and leaves out a portion. The data hold 140,000 or so clones, with roughly 90% observed a single time. The sample comprised blood. Source of these receptors: a man aged 25 to 40 in good health.

In DNA form, the CDR3 reads TGTGCCAGCAGTGATACAAATACCGGGGAGCTGTTTTTT. Translated: CASSDTNTGELFF. This chain links TRBV2 with TRBJ2-2; no reliable D call. The CDR3 has 13 amino acids. Germline V gene lookup returns CDR1 SNHLY and CDR2 FYNNEI. The V end lost 3 bases, the J end lost 5 bases, and 7 bases lay between the germline ends.

In this sample, this clone turned up a few times. Here the CDR3 reads CASSQFIIADTQYF. CDR3 in DNA: TGCGCCAGCAGCCAGTTCATCATCGCAGATACGCAGTATTTT. The chain uses TRBV4-1 and TRBJ2-3; D not certain. The CDR3 has 14 residues. V shed 3 bases and J shed 4 bases, with 11 bases lying between them. Germline-derived CDR1 and CDR2 are MGHRA and YSYEKL.

The genes are TRBV7-2 and TRBJ1-2; TRBD1 aligns across 8 bases. CDR1 SGHTA and CDR2 FQGNSA come from the germline V gene. The CDR3 length is 14 residues. The junction had 6 bases not matched to a gene; V was cut back by 2 bases and J by 7 bases. The CDR3 DNA follows: TGTGCCAGCAGCTTAAGCCCAGGGGGCTTTGGCTACACCTTC. This encodes CASSLSPGGFGYTF.

The chain carries TRBV18 and TRBJ2-7; a weak D match, TRBD1 (6 bases). The CDR3 has 13 residues. Germline CDR1 reads KGHSH; CDR2 reads LQKENI. V was trimmed by 6 bases and J by 6 bases, leaving 15 bases between them. The CDR3 DNA reads as TGTGCCAGCTCCGGAACAGGGCTAGCCGAGCAGTACTTC. Translation gives CASSGTGLAEQYF.

This clone has only one observation. The chain uses TRBV2 and TRBJ1-2, with D hard to call. V was trimmed by 0 bases and J by 7 bases, leaving 9 bases between them. This CDR3 comprises 13 residues. Germline CDR1 SNHLY, CDR2 FYNNEI. CDR3 protein: CASSEALRSGYTF. Written as DNA, the CDR3 is TGTGCCAGCAGTGAAGCGCTTCGGAGTGGCTACACCTTC.

The chain is built from TRBV29-1 and TRBJ2-3, with 8 bases that match TRBD2. The CDR3 spans 14 residues. After removal of 5 bases from V and 4 bases from J, the junction contained 8 bases not matched to a gene. Germline CDR1 is SQVTM and CDR2 is ANQGSEA. The CDR3 protein is CSVHGLASSDTQYF. As DNA, the CDR3 is TGCAGCGTTCACGGACTAGCAAGTTCAGATACGCAGTATTTT.

For the CDR3, the DNA is TGTGCCAGCAGCTTAAGCGGGACAGGGGAGGAGACCCAGTACTTC. Translated, it gives CASSLSGTGEETQYF. The genes are TRBV7-3 and TRBJ2-5; 10 nucleotides align to TRBD1. Looked up from germline, CDR1 is SGHTA and CDR2 is FQGTGA. The CDR3 is 15 residues long. Trimming cost V 1 base and J 5 bases; bases outside gene matches: 4.

The chain carries TRBV6-5 and TRBJ1-1; perhaps TRBD1 as D (5 bases). In germline, CDR1 is MNHEY, CDR2 SVGAGI. The ends were cut back, 7 bases at V and 9 bases at J, with 18 bases in the middle. The CDR3 loop spans 13 amino acids. The CDR3 DNA reads TGTGCCAGCACCCGCGGGACTCAAAAACAAGCTTTCTTT. It yields the protein CASTRGTQKQAFF.

This chain links TRBV6-6 with TRBJ2-6; no clear D. V was clipped by 4 bases and J by 2 bases, with 3 bases between them. Germline V gene sequence: CDR1 MNHNY, CDR2 SVGAGI (reference sequence). This CDR3 is built from 13 residues. This CDR3 is CASSFPGANVLTF. The CDR3 DNA reads as TGTGCCAGCAGTTTTCCTGGGGCCAACGTCCTGACTTTC.

The V call is TRBV7-2, the J call TRBJ1-5; 9 nucleotides agree with TRBD1. The CDR3 totals 16 residues. V gave up 5 bases and J gave up 7 bases; unmatched junction bases: 12. CDR1 and CDR2 from the germline V gene are SGHTA and FQGNSA. Here the CDR3 reads CASSPRTGGFGQPQHF. CDR3 coding DNA: TGTGCCAGCAGCCCCCGAACAGGGGGCTTTGGACAGCCCCAGCATTTT.

This clone was detected only a few times. Within the sample, other DNA sequences also encode this same CDR3. CDR3 residues: CASSLASGRTGELFF. The CDR3 nucleotides read TGTGCCAGCAGCTTAGCTAGCGGGCGTACCGGGGAGCTGTTTTTT. The J gene is TRBJ2-2, the V gene TRBV7-2; 7 bases agree with TRBD2. V lost 0 bases, J lost 5 bases, and 3 bases stayed unmatched. This CDR3 has 15 residues. Germline lookup yields CDR1 SGHTA and CDR2 FQGNSA.

The chain recombines TRBV4-3 with TRBJ2-5, with D hard to call. The CDR3 is 14 amino acids. Germline V gene lookup returns CDR1 LGHNA and CDR2 YSLEER. V lost 0 bases and J 4 bases, leaving 9 bases between the germline ends. This CDR3 is CASSQESHGETQYF. The CDR3 region has the DNA TGCGCCAGCAGCCAAGAATCCCACGGAGAGACCCAGTACTTC.

The J gene is TRBJ1-2, the V gene TRBV25-1; D uncertain. Trimming stripped 1 base from V and 0 bases from J, with 9 bases between. This CDR3 spans 15 amino acids. The germline V gene encodes CDR1 MGHDK and CDR2 SYGVNS. CDR3 sequence: CASSESGYTNYGYTF. CDR3 nucleotide sequence: TGTGCCAGCAGTGAATCTGGCTATACTAACTATGGCTACACCTTC.

The chain joins TRBV6-5 to TRBJ2-7; 11 bases align to TRBD1. Germline V lookup: CDR1 MNHEY, CDR2 SVGAGI. After removal of 4 bases from V and 6 bases from J, the junction contained 8 bases not matched to a gene. This CDR3 has 15 amino acids. CDR3 in DNA: TGTGCCAGCAGTTCATCCGGGGGACAGGGGGTCGAGCAGTACTTC. Amino acid sequence: CASSSSGGQGVEQYF.

The chain combines TRBV13 with TRBJ2-1; no clear D gene. The ends were cut back, 2 bases at V and 7 bases at J, with 9 bases in the middle. The CDR3 totals 13 residues. Per the germline V gene, CDR1 is PRHDT and CDR2 is FYEKMQ (reference sequence). CDR3 sequence: CASSLRVMNEQFF. Written as DNA, the CDR3 is TGTGCCAGCAGCTTAAGGGTCATGAATGAGCAGTTCTTC.

The chain uses TRBV24-1 and TRBJ2-2; either TRBD1 or TRBD2 may fit D (5 bases each). CDR1 and CDR2 (germline): KGHDR, SFDVKD. The CDR3 is 15 amino acids. V gave up 7 bases and J gave up 0 bases, with 11 bases separating them. The CDR3 region is CATRQTGPNTGELFF. The CDR3 DNA sequence: TGTGCCACCAGGCAAACGGGACCGAACACCGGGGAGCTGTTTTTT.

This clone was observed a single time. The chain is built from TRBV29-1 and TRBJ2-5; D is tentatively TRBD1 or TRBD2 (5 bases each). The germline CDR1 and CDR2 sequences are SQVTM and ANQGSEA. The CDR3 length is 15 residues. The V end lost 6 bases, the J end lost 5 bases, and 22 bases lay between the germline ends. CDR3 coding DNA: TGCAGCGTGGGAGTCGGGCCCGGACGGGGCGAGACCCAGTACTTC. This encodes CSVGVGPGRGETQYF.

The chain couples TRBV6-6 to TRBJ2-1, with 11 bases lining up with TRBD2. CDR1 and CDR2 (germline): MNHNY, SVGAGI (reference sequence). CDR3 size: 18 residues. Losses at the gene ends were 5 bases for V and 4 bases for J; bases not matched to a gene: 13. CDR3 sequence (DNA): TGTGCCAGCAGTCGGCGCTCGACTAGCGGGATCGGTTACAATGAGCAGTTCTTC. Translation: CASSRRSTSGIGYNEQFF.